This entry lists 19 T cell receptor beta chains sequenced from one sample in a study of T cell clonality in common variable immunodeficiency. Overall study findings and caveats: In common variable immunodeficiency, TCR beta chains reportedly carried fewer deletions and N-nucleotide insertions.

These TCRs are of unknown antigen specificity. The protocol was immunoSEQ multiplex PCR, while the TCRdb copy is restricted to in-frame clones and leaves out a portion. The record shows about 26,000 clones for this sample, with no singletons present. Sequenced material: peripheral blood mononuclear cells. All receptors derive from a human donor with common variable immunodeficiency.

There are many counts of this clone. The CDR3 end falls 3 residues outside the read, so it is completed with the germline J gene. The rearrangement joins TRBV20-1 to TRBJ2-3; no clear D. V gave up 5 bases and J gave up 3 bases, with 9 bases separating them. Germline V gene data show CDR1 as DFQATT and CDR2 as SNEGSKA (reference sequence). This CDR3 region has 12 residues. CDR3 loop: CSAHRPTDTQYF. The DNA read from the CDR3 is TGCAGTGCTCACAGACCAACAGATACG.

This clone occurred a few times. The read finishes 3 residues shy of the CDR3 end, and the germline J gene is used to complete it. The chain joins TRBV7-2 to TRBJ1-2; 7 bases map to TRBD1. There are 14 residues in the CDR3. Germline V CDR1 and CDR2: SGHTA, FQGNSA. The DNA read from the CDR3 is TGTGCCAGCAGCTTAGCAGGGGGCGCGTTAGGC. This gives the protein CASSLAGGALG. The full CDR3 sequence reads CASSLAGGALGYTF.

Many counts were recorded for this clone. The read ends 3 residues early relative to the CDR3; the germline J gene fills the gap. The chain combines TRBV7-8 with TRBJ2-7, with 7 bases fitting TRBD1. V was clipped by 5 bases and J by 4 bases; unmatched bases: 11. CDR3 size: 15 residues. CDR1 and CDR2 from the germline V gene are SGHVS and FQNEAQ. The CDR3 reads CASSPPGTGEYEQYF. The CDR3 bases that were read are TGTGCCAGCAGCCCGCCAGGTACAGGGGAATACGAG. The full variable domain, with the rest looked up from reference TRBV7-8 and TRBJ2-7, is GAGVSQSPRYKVAKRGQDVALRCDPISGHVSLFWYQQALGQGPEFLTYFQNEAQLDKSGLPSDRFFAERPEGSVSTLKIQRTQQEDSAVYLCASSPPGTGEYEQYFGPGTRLTVT.

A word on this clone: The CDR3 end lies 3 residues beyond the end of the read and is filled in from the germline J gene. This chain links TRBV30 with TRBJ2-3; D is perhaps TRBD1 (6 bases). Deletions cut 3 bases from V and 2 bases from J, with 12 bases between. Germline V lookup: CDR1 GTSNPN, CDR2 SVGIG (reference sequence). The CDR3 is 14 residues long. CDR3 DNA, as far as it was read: TGTGCCTGGAGGCAGGGGTTGTACACAGATACG. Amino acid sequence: CAWRQGLYTDT. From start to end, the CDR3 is CAWRQGLYTDTQYF.

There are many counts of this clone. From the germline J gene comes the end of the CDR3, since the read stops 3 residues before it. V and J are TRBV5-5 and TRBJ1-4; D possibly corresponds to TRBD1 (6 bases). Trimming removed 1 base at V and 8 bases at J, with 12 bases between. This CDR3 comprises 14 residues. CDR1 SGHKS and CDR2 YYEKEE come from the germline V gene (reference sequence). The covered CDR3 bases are TGTGCCAGCAGCTTGACAGGGAATGGAGAAAAA. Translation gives CASSLTGNGEK. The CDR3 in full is CASSLTGNGEKLFF.

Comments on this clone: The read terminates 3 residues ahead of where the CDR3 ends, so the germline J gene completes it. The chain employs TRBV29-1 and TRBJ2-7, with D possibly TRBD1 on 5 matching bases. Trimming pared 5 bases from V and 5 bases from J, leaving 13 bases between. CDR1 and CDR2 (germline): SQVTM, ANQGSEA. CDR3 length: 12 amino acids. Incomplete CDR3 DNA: TGCAGCGTTATGGTGAAGGGGAACGAG. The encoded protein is CSVMVKGNE. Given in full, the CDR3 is CSVMVKGNEQYF.

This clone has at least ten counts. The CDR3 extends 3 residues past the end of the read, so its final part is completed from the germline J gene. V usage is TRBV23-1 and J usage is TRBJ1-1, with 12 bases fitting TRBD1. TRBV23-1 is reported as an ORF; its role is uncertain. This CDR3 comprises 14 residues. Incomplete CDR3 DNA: TGCGCCAGCGCTAGACCGGGACAGGGGGCTTGT. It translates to CASARPGQGAC. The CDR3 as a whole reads CASARPGQGACAFF.

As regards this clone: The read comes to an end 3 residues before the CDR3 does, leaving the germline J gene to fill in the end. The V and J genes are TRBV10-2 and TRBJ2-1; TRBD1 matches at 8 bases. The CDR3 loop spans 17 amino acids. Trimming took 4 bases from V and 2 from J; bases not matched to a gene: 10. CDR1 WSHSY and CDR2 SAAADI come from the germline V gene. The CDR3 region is CASSGFWIQGAYNEQFF. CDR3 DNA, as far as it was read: TGCGCCAGCAGTGGATTTTGGATACAGGGGGCCTACAATGAG.

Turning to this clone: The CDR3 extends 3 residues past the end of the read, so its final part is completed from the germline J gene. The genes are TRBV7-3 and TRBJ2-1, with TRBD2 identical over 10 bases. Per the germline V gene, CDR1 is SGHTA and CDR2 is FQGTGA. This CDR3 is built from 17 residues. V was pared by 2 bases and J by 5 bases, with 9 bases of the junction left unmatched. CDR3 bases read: TGTGCCAGCAGCTTAGGGCCACCTAGCGGGGGAGACAATGAG. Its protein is CASSLGPPSGGDNE. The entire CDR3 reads CASSLGPPSGGDNEQFF.

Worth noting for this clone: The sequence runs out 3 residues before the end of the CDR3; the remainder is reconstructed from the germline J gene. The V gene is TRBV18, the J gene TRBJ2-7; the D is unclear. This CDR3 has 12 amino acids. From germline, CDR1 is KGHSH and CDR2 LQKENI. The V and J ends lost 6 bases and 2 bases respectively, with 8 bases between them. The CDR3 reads CASSNGTYEQYF. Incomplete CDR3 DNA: TGTGCCAGCTCGAATGGCACCTACGAG.

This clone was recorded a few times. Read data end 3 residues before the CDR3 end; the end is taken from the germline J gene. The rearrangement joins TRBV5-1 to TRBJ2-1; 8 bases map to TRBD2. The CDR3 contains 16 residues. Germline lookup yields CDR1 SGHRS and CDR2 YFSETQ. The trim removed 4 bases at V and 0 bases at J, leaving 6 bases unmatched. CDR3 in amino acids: CASSPGGGSSYNEQFF. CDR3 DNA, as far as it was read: TGCGCCAGCAGCCCGGGGGGGGGTAGCTCCTACAATGAG.

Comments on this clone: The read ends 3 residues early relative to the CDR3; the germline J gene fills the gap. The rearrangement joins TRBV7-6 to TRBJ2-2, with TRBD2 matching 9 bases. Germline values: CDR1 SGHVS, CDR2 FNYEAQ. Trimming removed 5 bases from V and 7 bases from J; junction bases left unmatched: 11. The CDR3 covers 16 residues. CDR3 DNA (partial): TGTGCCAGCAGCGGGATAGCGGGAGAGGGACACGGGGAG. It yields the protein CASSGIAGEGHGE. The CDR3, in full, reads CASSGIAGEGHGELFF.

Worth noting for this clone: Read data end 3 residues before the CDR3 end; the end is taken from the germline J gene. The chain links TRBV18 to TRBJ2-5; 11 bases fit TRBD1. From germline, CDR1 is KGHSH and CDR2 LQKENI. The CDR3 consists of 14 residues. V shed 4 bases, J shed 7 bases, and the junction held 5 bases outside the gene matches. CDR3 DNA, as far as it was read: TGTGCCAGCTCACAAGGGACAGGGGGTCGGACC. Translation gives CASSQGTGGRT. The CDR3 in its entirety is CASSQGTGGRTQYF.

The CDR3 DNA, read in part, is TGCGCCAGCCGTCCAGGGAACAATCAGCCC. This codes for CASRPGNNQP. Given in full, the CDR3 is CASRPGNNQPQHF. The gene calls are TRBV10-2 and TRBJ1-5, with D maybe TRBD1 (5 bases). Read coverage stops 3 residues before the CDR3 terminus; the germline J gene supplies the remainder. Trimming pared 8 bases from V and 3 bases from J, leaving 11 bases between. The CDR3 extends over 13 amino acids. Germline V gives CDR1 WSHSY, CDR2 SAAADI.

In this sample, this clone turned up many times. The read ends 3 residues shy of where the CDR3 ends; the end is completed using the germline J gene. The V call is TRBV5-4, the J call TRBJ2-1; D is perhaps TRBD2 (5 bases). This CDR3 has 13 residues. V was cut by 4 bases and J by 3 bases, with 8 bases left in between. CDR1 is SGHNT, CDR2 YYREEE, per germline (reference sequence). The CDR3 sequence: CASSQRYYNEQFF. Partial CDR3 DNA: TGTGCCAGCAGCCAGCGGTACTACAATGAG.

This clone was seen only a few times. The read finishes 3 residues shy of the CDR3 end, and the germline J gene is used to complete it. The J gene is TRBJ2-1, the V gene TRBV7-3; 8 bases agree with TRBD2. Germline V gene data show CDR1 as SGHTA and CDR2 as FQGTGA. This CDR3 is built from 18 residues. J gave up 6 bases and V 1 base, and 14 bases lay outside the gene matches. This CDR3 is CASSLRHRVGLAGNEQFF. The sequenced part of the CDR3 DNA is TGTGCCAGCAGCTTAAGGCATAGGGTTGGCCTAGCGGGCAATGAG. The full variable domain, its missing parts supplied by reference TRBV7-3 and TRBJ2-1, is GAGVSQTPSNKVTEKGKYVELRCDPISGHTALYWYRQSLGQGPEFLIYFQGTGAADDSGLPNDRFFAVRPEGSVSTLKIQRTERGDSAVYLCASSLRHRVGLAGNEQFFGPGTRLTVL.

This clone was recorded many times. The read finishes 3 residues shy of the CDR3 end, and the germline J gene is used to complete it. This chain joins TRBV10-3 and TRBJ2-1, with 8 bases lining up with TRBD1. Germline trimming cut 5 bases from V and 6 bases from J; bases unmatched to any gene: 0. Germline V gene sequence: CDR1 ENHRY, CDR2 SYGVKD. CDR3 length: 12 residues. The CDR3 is CAISTGGNEQFF. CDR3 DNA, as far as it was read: TGTGCCATCAGTACAGGGGGCAATGAG.

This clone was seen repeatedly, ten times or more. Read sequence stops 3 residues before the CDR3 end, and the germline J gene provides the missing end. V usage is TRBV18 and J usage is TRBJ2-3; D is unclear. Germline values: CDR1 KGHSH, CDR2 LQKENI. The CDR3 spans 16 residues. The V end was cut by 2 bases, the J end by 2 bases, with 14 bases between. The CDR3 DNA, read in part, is TGTGCCAGCTCACCAATAGCTAGTGGAAACACAGATACG. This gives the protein CASSPIASGNTDT. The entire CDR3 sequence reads CASSPIASGNTDTQYF.

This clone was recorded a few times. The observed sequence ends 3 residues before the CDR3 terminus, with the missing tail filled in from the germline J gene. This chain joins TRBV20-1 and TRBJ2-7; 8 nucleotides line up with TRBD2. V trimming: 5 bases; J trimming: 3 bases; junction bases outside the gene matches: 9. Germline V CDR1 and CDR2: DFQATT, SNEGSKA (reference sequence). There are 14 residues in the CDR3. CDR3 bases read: TGCAGTGCTCCCAGCGGGAGAAAAGGCTACGAG. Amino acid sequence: CSAPSGRKGYE. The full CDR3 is CSAPSGRKGYEQYF.